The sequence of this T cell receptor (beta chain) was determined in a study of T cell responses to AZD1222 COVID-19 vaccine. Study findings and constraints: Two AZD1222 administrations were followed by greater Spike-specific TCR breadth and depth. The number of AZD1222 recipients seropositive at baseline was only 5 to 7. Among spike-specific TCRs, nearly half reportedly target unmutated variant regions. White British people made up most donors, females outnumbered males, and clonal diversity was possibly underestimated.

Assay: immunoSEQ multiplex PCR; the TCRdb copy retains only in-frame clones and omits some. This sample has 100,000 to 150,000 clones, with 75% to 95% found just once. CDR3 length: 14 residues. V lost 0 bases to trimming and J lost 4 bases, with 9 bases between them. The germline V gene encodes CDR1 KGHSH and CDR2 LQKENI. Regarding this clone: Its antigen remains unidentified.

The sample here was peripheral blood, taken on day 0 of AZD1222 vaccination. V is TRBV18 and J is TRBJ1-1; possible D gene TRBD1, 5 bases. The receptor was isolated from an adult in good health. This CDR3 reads CASSPPGAGTEAFF. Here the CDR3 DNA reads TGTGCCAGCTCACCACCAGGGGCTGGCACTGAAGCTTTCTTT.